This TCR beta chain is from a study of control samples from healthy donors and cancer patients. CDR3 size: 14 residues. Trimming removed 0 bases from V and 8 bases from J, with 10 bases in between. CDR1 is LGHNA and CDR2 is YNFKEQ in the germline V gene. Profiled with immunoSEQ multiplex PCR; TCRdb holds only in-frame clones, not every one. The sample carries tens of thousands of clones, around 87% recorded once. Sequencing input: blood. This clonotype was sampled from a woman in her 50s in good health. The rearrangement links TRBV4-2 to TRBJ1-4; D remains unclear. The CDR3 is CASSQESTVEKLFF. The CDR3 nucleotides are TGTGCCAGCAGCCAAGAATCCACCGTCGAAAAACTGTTTTTT.